The clone carrying this T cell receptor (beta chain) appeared once. The target antigen is unknown. This CDR3 has 14 residues. The germline V gene encodes CDR1 KGHSH and CDR2 LQKENI. Trimming removed 5 bases from V and 4 bases from J, with 12 bases in between. This record belongs to a study of T-cell memory formation after mild COVID-19. TCRdb re-derived calls from the 5' RACE reads in MiXCR, one entry per CDR3 protein. This table has about 610,000 distinct CDR3 sequences, around a sixth appearing once. Study-level findings and limits: CD4+ bias marked clones expanding day 15 to 37, unlike balanced contracting clones.

The sequence came from an adult woman who had mild COVID-19 (a few samples of this study predate the infection). Cell type and time point are not known. V and J are TRBV18 and TRBJ2-1, with D possibly matching TRBD1 (6 bases). Input material: PBMCs or a T cell subset sorted from them (not recorded which). The CDR3 region has the DNA TGTGCCAGCTCATCGCTCGGACAGTACAATGAGCAGTTCTTC. This encodes CASSSLGQYNEQFF.